This is a list of T cell receptor beta chains from one sample in a study of TIL therapy for anti-PD-1-resistant metastatic lung cancer. Assay used: immunoSEQ multiplex PCR; TCRdb lists only in-frame clones, some missing. The table includes just over 25,000 clones, roughly two thirds detected once. The material sequenced was tumor tissue, taken at baseline. The receptors come from a person aged 30 to 80 with non-small cell lung cancer. Both conserved end residues are part of each CDR3. A D gene is named only where the DNA matches it firmly. Some rows mark clone size as missing; the rest say once, few, many or name a class of expanded clone.

length	J	V	D	size	CDR3	DNA
17	TRBJ2-5	TRBV5-4	NA	NA	CASSSSYGGRSRETQYF	TGTGCCAGCAGCTCCTCGTACGGGGGGCGGAGTAGGGAGACCCAGTACTTC
13	TRBJ2-1	TRBV10-3	NA	NA	CAISDWVYNEQFF	TGTGCCATCAGTGACTGGGTCTACAATGAGCAGTTCTTC
16	TRBJ1-2	TRBV29-1	NA	NA	CSAADWVGGYDYGYTF	TGCAGCGCCGCGGATTGGGTCGGGGGCTATGACTATGGCTACACCTTC
14	TRBJ2-2	TRBV5-1	TRBD2	few	CASSVAGGSGELFF	TGCGCCAGCAGCGTGGCGGGGGGTTCCGGGGAGCTGTTTTTT
13	TRBJ2-1	TRBV6-1	NA	medium-sized	CASRSGANNEQFF	TGTGCCAGCAGGTCCGGGGCAAACAATGAGCAGTTCTTC
16	TRBJ2-7	TRBV13	TRBD2	once	CASSGTSGALLLEQYF	TGTGCCAGCAGCGGCACTAGCGGGGCTCTTCTCCTCGAGCAGTACTTC
15	TRBJ1-6	TRBV6-1	TRBD1	NA	CASSLRQGVNSPLHF	TGTGCCAGCAGTCTCCGACAGGGTGTAAATTCACCCCTCCACTTT
15	TRBJ2-2	TRBV30	NA	NA	CAWSGSTGNTGELFF	TGTGCCTGGAGTGGGTCGACAGGGAACACCGGGGAGCTGTTTTTT
16	TRBJ2-3	TRBV5-4	NA	once	CASSATNRVGTDTQYF	TGTGCCAGCAGCGCAACGAACAGGGTCGGCACAGATACGCAGTATTTT
14	TRBJ2-3	TRBV14	NA	NA	CASSQDRSRNTQYF	TGTGCCAGCAGCCAAGACCGATCGAGAAATACGCAGTATTTT
17	TRBJ2-6	TRBV2	TRBD1	once	CASKGDRVGSGANVLTF	TGTGCCAGCAAAGGGGACAGGGTTGGCTCTGGGGCCAACGTCCTGACTTTC
15	TRBJ1-5	TRBV5-8	TRBD1	NA	CASSLDGTGDQPQHF	TGTGCCAGCAGCTTGGATGGGACAGGGGATCAGCCCCAGCATTTT
18	TRBJ2-3	TRBV9	NA	NA	CASSVGSGAAGYTDTQYF	TGTGCCAGCAGCGTAGGGAGTGGGGCAGCAGGCTATACAGATACGCAGTATTTT
16	TRBJ2-3	TRBV9	TRBD1	NA	CASSAGQGVGTDTQYF	TGTGCCAGCAGTGCGGGACAGGGGGTAGGCACAGATACGCAGTATTTT
15	TRBJ1-3	TRBV9	TRBD1	NA	CASSVADREYNTIYF	TGTGCCAGCAGCGTCGCGGACAGGGAATACAACACCATATATTTT
13	TRBJ1-2	TRBV19	TRBD1	few	CASRGQRSYGYTF	TGTGCCAGTAGGGGACAGAGGAGCTATGGCTACACCTTC
13	TRBJ2-7	TRBV10-3	NA	NA	CAISLDGSYEQYF	TGTGCCATCAGTTTAGACGGATCCTACGAGCAGTACTTC
16	TRBJ2-1	TRBV10-3	NA	few	CAIRRAGTPDYNEQFF	TGTGCCATCAGAAGAGCAGGGACTCCCGACTACAATGAGCAGTTCTTC
11	TRBJ2-5	TRBV20-1	NA	NA	CSAREEETQYF	TGCAGTGCTAGAGAAGAAGAGACCCAGTACTTC
16	TRBJ1-2	TRBV5-6	TRBD1	NA	CASTQASGQNLYGYTF	TGTGCCAGCACCCAAGCATCGGGACAGAACCTCTATGGCTACACCTTC
12	TRBJ1-2	TRBV6-1	NA	NA	CASSRTANGYTF	TGTGCCAGCAGTCGGACTGCGAATGGCTACACCTTC
15	TRBJ1-4	TRBV6-1	NA	NA	CASTKEAPTNEKLFF	TGTGCCAGCACTAAGGAGGCCCCAACTAATGAAAAACTGTTTTTT
15	TRBJ2-2	TRBV5-1	NA	once	CASSFRDINTGELFF	TGCGCCAGCAGCTTTAGAGACATTAACACCGGGGAGCTGTTTTTT
17	TRBJ2-7	TRBV7-6	TRBD1	NA	CASSPLTGQGVPYEQYF	TGTGCCAGCAGCCCACTCACGGGGCAGGGGGTCCCCTACGAGCAGTACTTC
16	TRBJ2-6	TRBV19	TRBD1	NA	CASAGTGGFGANVLTF	TGTGCCAGTGCCGGGACAGGGGGTTTCGGGGCCAACGTCCTGACTTTC
15	TRBJ1-5	TRBV27	NA	NA	CASSLSGAGNQPQHF	TGTGCCAGCAGTTTATCAGGGGCAGGCAATCAGCCCCAGCATTTT
15	TRBJ2-5	TRBV2	NA	NA	CASSPGGPSEETQYF	TGTGCCAGCAGTCCGGGGGGCCCTTCGGAAGAGACCCAGTACTTC
14	TRBJ1-3	TRBV28	NA	NA	CASRGPGNGNTIYF	TGTGCCAGCAGGGGGCCAGGCAATGGAAACACCATATATTTT
11	TRBJ2-7	TRBV30	NA	once	CACRWSYEQYF	TGTGCCTGCCGTTGGTCTTACGAGCAGTACTTC
16	TRBJ1-6	TRBV18	NA	NA	CASSPSVAGAGSPLHF	TGTGCCAGCTCACCATCCGTGGCCGGGGCTGGTTCACCCCTCCACTTT
12	TRBJ1-5	TRBV10-1	NA	NA	CASSTGQQPQHF	TGCGCCAGCAGCACAGGGCAACAGCCCCAGCATTTT
17	TRBJ2-7	TRBV2	TRBD2	once	CASSPGTSGGLAYEQYF	TGTGCCAGCAGTCCTGGGACTAGCGGGGGGTTGGCCTACGAGCAGTACTTC
15	TRBJ2-3	TRBV9	NA	NA	CASSAPGVLGGTQYF	TGTGCCAGCAGCGCCCCGGGGGTGCTCGGGGGTACGCAGTATTTT
15	TRBJ2-1	TRBV2	TRBD1	NA	CASKPGQGVYNEQFF	TGTGCCAGCAAACCGGGACAGGGGGTATACAATGAGCAGTTCTTC
18	TRBJ2-4	TRBV11-2	TRBD2	NA	CASSSTSGGYIAKNIQYF	TGTGCCAGCAGCTCGACTAGCGGGGGGTATATAGCCAAAAACATTCAGTACTTC
15	TRBJ2-3	TRBV7-6	NA	NA	CASSLVGRVVDTQYF	TGTGCCAGCAGCTTAGTGGGCAGGGTAGTAGATACGCAGTATTTT
17	TRBJ2-3	TRBV6-1	NA	few	CASSEDKGTARRNTQYF	TGTGCCAGCAGTGAGGATAAGGGGACTGCGCGACGGAATACGCAGTATTTT
14	TRBJ2-5	TRBV30	NA	NA	CAWSWGFDYETQYF	TGTGCCTGGAGTTGGGGGTTCGACTACGAGACCCAGTACTTC
18	TRBJ1-6	TRBV5-1	NA	few	CASSLAGTASSYNSPLHF	TGCGCCAGCAGCTTGGCGGGAACTGCCAGCTCCTATAATTCACCCCTCCACTTT
12	TRBJ1-2	TRBV29-1	NA	once	CSVESVSYGYTF	TGCAGCGTTGAATCCGTTTCCTATGGCTACACCTTC
13	TRBJ2-7	TRBV10-1	NA	few	CASSEGYEGEQYF	TGCGCCAGCAGTGAGGGGTACGAGGGCGAGCAGTACTTC
14	TRBJ2-5	TRBV2	TRBD2	NA	CASSDGLAAETQYF	TGTGCCAGCAGTGACGGGCTAGCGGCAGAGACCCAGTACTTC
14	TRBJ2-3	TRBV6-1	NA	NA	CASTLRQFTDTQYF	TGTGCCAGCACTCTCAGACAGTTCACAGATACGCAGTATTTT
14	TRBJ2-1	TRBV5-1	NA	NA	CASSLDSVYNEQFF	TGCGCCAGCAGCTTGGACAGCGTATACAATGAGCAGTTCTTC
14	TRBJ1-1	TRBV7-9	NA	NA	CASSTETGNTEAFF	TGTGCCAGCAGCACGGAGACAGGGAACACTGAAGCTTTCTTT
15	TRBJ2-3	TRBV11-3	TRBD2	NA	CASSLDGGDTDTQYF	TGTGCCAGCAGCTTAGATGGGGGGGACACAGATACGCAGTATTTT
12	TRBJ2-2	TRBV6-5	NA	NA	CASNWGAGELFF	TGTGCCAGCAATTGGGGAGCCGGGGAGCTGTTTTTT
15	TRBJ2-1	TRBV6-4	NA	once	CASSDSRGTDNEQFF	TGTGCCAGCAGTGACTCGAGGGGGACCGATAATGAGCAGTTCTTC
16	TRBJ2-2	TRBV11-2	TRBD2	NA	CASSLVPSGGKGELFF	TGTGCCAGCAGCTTAGTGCCTAGCGGGGGTAAAGGGGAGCTGTTTTTT
10	TRBJ2-1	TRBV5-1	TRBD1	few	CASSLGQGFF	TGCGCCAGCAGCTTGGGACAGGGGTTCTTC
13	TRBJ1-1	TRBV7-2	NA	medium-sized	CASSERGRERAFF	TGTGCCAGCAGCGAACGTGGACGGGAGAGAGCTTTCTTT
16	TRBJ2-3	TRBV10-3	TRBD2	NA	CASGARFAGGADTQYF	TGTGCCTCGGGGGCCCGGTTCGCGGGGGGAGCAGATACGCAGTATTTT
16	TRBJ2-1	TRBV5-4	TRBD2	NA	CASSAKTSGGSNEQFF	TGTGCCAGCAGCGCGAAGACTAGCGGGGGGTCTAATGAGCAGTTCTTC
16	TRBJ1-2	TRBV5-4	NA	few	CASSLLQSYAGGGYTF	TGTGCCAGCAGCTTGCTACAATCATACGCTGGGGGCGGCTACACCTTC
15	TRBJ2-6	TRBV9	NA	once	CASSVGGTGANVLTF	TGTGCCAGCAGCGTAGGGGGGACTGGGGCCAACGTCCTGACTTTC
16	TRBJ2-3	TRBV4-3	TRBD2	NA	CASSQEVSGDWDTQYF	TGCGCCAGCAGCCAAGAGGTTAGCGGGGATTGGGATACGCAGTATTTT
14	TRBJ1-4	TRBV19	TRBD1	NA	CASSTRDRGQKLFF	TGTGCCAGTAGTACCCGGGACAGGGGGCAAAAACTGTTTTTT
9	TRBJ1-1	TRBV5-5	NA	NA	CASSTEAFF	TGTGCCAGCAGCACTGAAGCTTTCTTT
15	TRBJ1-1	TRBV4-3	NA	NA	CASSRTWTSVTEAFF	TGCGCCAGCAGCCGCACCTGGACGTCTGTCACTGAAGCTTTCTTT